Listed here are 22 T cell receptor beta chains from one sample, sequenced in a study of blood T cell repertoires in COVID-19. Generated by immunoSEQ multiplex PCR, the TCRdb table keeps only in-frame clones and is missing some. The data contain 250,000 or so clones, about four fifths of them singletons. The material sequenced was PBMCs or T cells enriched from blood (not recorded which). The receptors come from a woman aged 40 to 49 who had been exposed to COVID-19.

V gene TRBV7-2 combines with J gene TRBJ1-1, with D uncertain. V lost 1 base and J lost 4, with 10 bases in between. The germline CDR1 and CDR2 sequences are SGHTA and FQGNSA. CDR3 length: 14 residues. CDR3: CASSLEHLGTEAFF. DNA of the CDR3: TGTGCCAGCAGCTTAGAGCACCTTGGCACTGAAGCTTTCTTT.

Concerning this clone itself: Additional DNA sequences in this sample encode the identical CDR3. The rearrangement joins TRBV6-5 to TRBJ2-5; TRBD2 might be the D (6 bases). Looked up from germline, CDR1 is MNHEY and CDR2 is SVGAGI. Deletions cut 2 bases from V and 2 bases from J, with 6 bases between. The CDR3 consists of 13 residues. CDR3 amino acids: CASSYGGQETQYF. CDR3 nucleotide sequence: TGTGCCAGCAGTTACGGGGGGCAAGAGACCCAGTACTTC.

The V and J genes are TRBV2 and TRBJ2-7; 9 nucleotides align to TRBD1. Germline CDR1 and CDR2: SNHLY and FYNNEI. This CDR3 spans 18 amino acids. The V and J ends lost 6 bases and 2 bases, in that order; junction bases with no gene match: 17. Here the CDR3 DNA reads TGTGCCAGCAGCATCCCGGGACAGGGCTTTTATATGACCTACGAGCAGTACTTC. As protein: CASSIPGQGFYMTYEQYF.

This clone was observed a single time. The rearrangement links TRBV28 to TRBJ1-2; TRBD1 agrees at 7 bases. Per germline, CDR1 MDHEN and CDR2 SYDVKM. CDR3 length: 14 amino acids. With 6 bases clipped from V and 4 bases from J, the junction kept 8 bases outside the gene matches. CDR3 sequence: CASSKKQGFYGYTF. CDR3 coding DNA: TGTGCCAGCAGCAAAAAACAGGGGTTCTATGGCTACACCTTC.

The chain links TRBV7-2 to TRBJ1-2; a possible D gene is TRBD1 (6 bases). The ends were cut back, 3 bases at V and 8 bases at J, with 13 bases in the middle. The CDR3 contains 13 residues. Germline V gene sequence: CDR1 SGHTA, CDR2 FQGNSA. CDR3 nucleotides: TGTGCCAGCAGCTTGGACAGCTCTATAGGCTACACCTTC. This gives the protein CASSLDSSIGYTF. Full variable domain (rest looked up from reference TRBV7-2 and TRBJ1-2): GAGVSQSPSNKVTEKGKDVELRCDPISGHTALYWYRQSLGQGLEFLIYFQGNSAPDKSGLPSDRFSAERTGGSVSTLTIQRTQQEDSAVYLCASSLDSSIGYTFGSGTRLTVV.

The chain employs TRBV5-1 and TRBJ1-5; 11 nucleotides align to TRBD1. The CDR3 has 15 amino acids. Germline V gene lookup returns CDR1 SGHRS and CDR2 YFSETQ. Germline trimming cut 1 base from V and 6 bases from J; bases unmatched to any gene: 3. CDR3 nucleotides: TGCGCCAGCAGCTTGAACGGACAGGGGGCTCAGCCCCAGCATTTT. As protein: CASSLNGQGAQPQHF.

The genes are TRBV5-4 and TRBJ1-2; possibly TRBD1 for D (5 bases). V was shortened by 4 bases and J by 2 bases, with 21 bases between the two germline ends. In germline, CDR1 is SGHNT, CDR2 YYREEE (reference sequence). The CDR3 sequence is 17 residues long. The CDR3 is CASSPPGQGVPNYGYTF. CDR3 DNA sequence: TGTGCCAGCAGCCCTCCAGGACAAGGCGTCCCGAACTATGGCTACACCTTC.

This clone has more than one count but fewer than ten. This chain connects TRBV9 to TRBJ2-3, with D possibly TRBD2 on 7 matching bases. In germline, CDR1 is SGDLS, CDR2 YYNGEE. V was pared by 6 bases and J by 0 bases, with 14 bases between. This CDR3 contains 15 residues. The CDR3 here is CASNNGGRSTDTQYF. In DNA form, the CDR3 reads TGTGCCAGCAACAACGGGGGGCGGAGCACAGATACGCAGTATTTT.

The chain links TRBV3-1 (or the pseudogene TRBV3-2) to TRBJ1-5; 7 bases match TRBD1. Germline V lookup: CDR1 LGHDT, CDR2 YNNKEL (reference sequence). V shed 1 base, J shed 16 bases, and the junction held 7 bases outside the gene matches. This CDR3 comprises 12 residues. CDR3 sequence (DNA): TGTGCCAGCAGCCAAGGGCGAGGGGGCTTACATTTT. Its protein product is CASSQGRGGLHF.

CDR3 amino acids: CASSVSGGRGTDTQYF. The CDR3 DNA reads as TGTGCCAGCAGCGTGAGCGGGGGCCGGGGCACAGATACGCAGTATTTT. The chain couples TRBV9 to TRBJ2-3; 8 bases are a match to TRBD2. The V segment lost 2 bases and the J segment 1 base; nucleotides outside the gene matches: 6. The length of the CDR3 is 16 residues. The V gene's germline CDR1 is SGDLS and CDR2 YYNGEE.

The DNA of the CDR3 is TGTGCCAGCAGCTTGGGGGACAGGGCTGAGACCCAGTACTTC. Amino acids: CASSLGDRAETQYF. The chain joins TRBV5-6 to TRBJ2-5, with 9 bases matching TRBD1. The CDR3 is 14 amino acids. The trim removed 0 bases at V and 5 bases at J, leaving 2 bases unmatched. Germline V gives CDR1 SGHDT, CDR2 YYEEEE.

V and J are TRBV2 and TRBJ2-7; D is perhaps TRBD2 (7 bases). This CDR3 has 15 amino acids. Deletions cut 9 bases from V and 7 bases from J, with 25 bases between. In germline, CDR1 is SNHLY, CDR2 FYNNEI. CDR3 sequence (DNA): TGTGCCAGAATAGGGGGGGGGACGATCTTTTTGGAGCAGTACTTC. Its protein product is CARIGGGTIFLEQYF.

The chain recombines TRBV6-5 with TRBJ1-5, with D unresolved. The CDR3 is made up of 13 amino acids. The ends were cut back, 4 bases at V and 4 bases at J, with 8 bases in the middle. The germline gives CDR1 MNHEY, CDR2 SVGAGI. CDR3 bases: TGTGCCAGCAGTTCGAGGGATAATCAGCCCCAGCATTTT. Translated, it gives CASSSRDNQPQHF.

The chain couples TRBV7-9 to TRBJ1-6, with no clear D. Germline lookup yields CDR1 SEHNR and CDR2 FQNEAQ (reference sequence). The CDR3 is 12 residues long. V was trimmed by 7 bases and J by 9 bases, leaving 10 bases between them. The CDR3: CASTKGSSPLHF. CDR3 DNA: TGTGCCAGCACCAAAGGGAGTTCACCCCTCCACTTT.

This clone was seen just once. The gene calls are TRBV28 and TRBJ2-7; 7 positions agree with TRBD2. The CDR3 extends over 15 amino acids. The germline gives CDR1 MDHEN, CDR2 SYDVKM. After removal of 3 bases from V and 2 bases from J, the junction contained 7 bases not matched to a gene. The CDR3 DNA is TGTGCCAGCAGTTTTTGGGCTAGCGGAACCTACGAGCAGTACTTC. Translating gives CASSFWASGTYEQYF.

The genes are TRBV12-3 or TRBV12-4 and TRBJ2-3; D possibly corresponds to TRBD2 (6 bases). The CDR3 spans 13 residues. With 3 bases removed from V and 3 bases from J, the gap between germline ends came to 7 bases. The CDR3 coding sequence is TGTGCCAGCAGTTTCGGGGGAACAGATACGCAGTATTTT. Translating it yields CASSFGGTDTQYF.

The chain uses TRBV10-3 and TRBJ1-2; D may be TRBD1 (6 bases). The germline gives CDR1 ENHRY, CDR2 SYGVKD. This CDR3 is built from 14 residues. With 0 bases removed from V and 2 bases from J, the gap between germline ends came to 7 bases. The CDR3 DNA sequence: TGTGCCATCAGTGAGTCCACAGGGAACTATGGCTACACCTTC. Amino acid sequence: CAISESTGNYGYTF.

The CDR3 loop reads CASSLDGQVEQYF. The CDR3 bases are TGTGCCAGCAGTTTAGATGGACAGGTCGAGCAGTACTTC. V usage is TRBV28 and J usage is TRBJ2-7, with 7 bases that match TRBD1. Germline loops: CDR1 MDHEN, CDR2 SYDVKM. The CDR3 runs 13 residues. V lost 2 bases, J lost 6 bases, and 4 bases stayed unmatched.

The chain couples TRBV5-1 to TRBJ2-5; 7 positions agree with TRBD1. Germline CDR1 is SGHRS and CDR2 is YFSETQ. The V segment lost 4 bases and the J segment 1 base; nucleotides outside the gene matches: 4. The CDR3 runs to 14 residues. The CDR3 bases are TGCGCCAGCAGCCGGGGACAGACCCAAGAGACCCAGTACTTC. Its translation: CASSRGQTQETQYF.

This clone was observed many times. This chain connects TRBV19 to TRBJ1-2; D is undetermined. From germline, CDR1 is LNHDA and CDR2 SQIVND (reference sequence). V was trimmed by 1 base and J by 7 bases, leaving 7 bases between them. This CDR3 region has 12 residues. CDR3 DNA: TGTGCCAGTAGTATAGGCGTCTTTGGCTACACCTTC. Translated, it gives CASSIGVFGYTF.

The V and J genes are TRBV15 and TRBJ2-3, with 9 positions matching TRBD2. Germline V CDR1 and CDR2: LNHNV, YYDKDF (reference sequence). The V and J ends lost 1 base and 5 bases, in that order; junction bases with no gene match: 7. The CDR3 covers 16 residues. CDR3 in amino acids: CATSRGPSGVIDTQYF. The CDR3 DNA sequence: TGTGCCACCAGCAGAGGTCCTAGCGGGGTGATAGATACGCAGTATTTT.

The chain joins TRBV4-1 to TRBJ2-3; TRBD2 matches at 9 bases. CDR1 and CDR2 from the germline V gene are MGHRA and YSYEKL. CDR3 size: 16 residues. J was trimmed by 1 base and V by 6 bases; bases with no gene match: 8. The CDR3 sequence is CASRAVAGAGTDTQYF. The CDR3 DNA reads TGCGCCAGCAGAGCCGTAGCGGGGGCGGGCACAGATACGCAGTATTTT.